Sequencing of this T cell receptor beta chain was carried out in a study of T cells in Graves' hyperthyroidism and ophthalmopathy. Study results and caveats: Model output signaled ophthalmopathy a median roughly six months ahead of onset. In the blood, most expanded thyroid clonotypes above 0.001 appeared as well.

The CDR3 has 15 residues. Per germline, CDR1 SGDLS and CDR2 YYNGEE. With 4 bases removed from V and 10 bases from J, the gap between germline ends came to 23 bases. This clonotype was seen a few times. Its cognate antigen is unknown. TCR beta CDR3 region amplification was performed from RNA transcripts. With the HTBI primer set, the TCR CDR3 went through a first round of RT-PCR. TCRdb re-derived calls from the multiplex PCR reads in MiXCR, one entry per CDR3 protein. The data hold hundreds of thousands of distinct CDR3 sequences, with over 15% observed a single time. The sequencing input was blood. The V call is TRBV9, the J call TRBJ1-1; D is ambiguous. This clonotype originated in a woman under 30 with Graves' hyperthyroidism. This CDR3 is CASSPSIRQDDLAFF. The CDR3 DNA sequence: TGTGCCAGCAGCCCCAGCATTCGGCAGGACGACTTAGCTTTCTTT.